Below, 23 T cell receptor beta chains from the same sample are listed, as sequenced in a study of early T cells in non-severe SARS-CoV-2 infection. TCRdb itself ran the 5' RACE reads through MiXCR, one entry per CDR3 protein. The sample contains about 61,000 distinct CDR3 sequences, 10% to 12% of which appear only once. Input material: whole blood. Receptor source: an adult who was a healthcare worker with PCR-confirmed SARS-CoV-2 infection or an uninfected control (not recorded which).

The rearrangement joins TRBV27 to TRBJ2-7; possibly TRBD1 for D (6 bases). Trimming left V 8 bases short and J 4 bases short, with 18 bases between. CDR3 length: 14 amino acids. Germline V CDR1 and CDR2: MNHEY, SMNVEV (reference sequence). DNA of the CDR3: TGTGCCAGCTCCCCCGACGACAGGAGATACGAGCAGTACTTC. Its translation: CASSPDDRRYEQYF.

This clonotype was counted at least ten times. This chain uses TRBV11-1 with TRBJ2-1, with 8 bases matching TRBD2. The CDR3 spans 13 residues. Germline V gene lookup returns CDR1 SGHAT and CDR2 FQDESV (reference sequence). The J segment lost 5 bases and the V segment lost 3 bases, leaving 0 bases of the junction unmatched. CDR3 nucleotide sequence: TGTGCCAGCAGCTTTAGCGGGGACAATGAGCAGTTCTTC. Its translation is CASSFSGDNEQFF. Full variable domain (rest looked up from reference TRBV11-1 and TRBJ2-1): EAEVAQSPRYKITEKSQAVAFWCDPISGHATLYWYRQILGQGPELLVQFQDESVVDDSQLPKDRFSAERLKGVDSTLKIQPAELGDSAMYLCASSFSGDNEQFFGPGTRLTVL.

The CDR3 protein is CASSQGPAGRQETQYF. The CDR3 nucleotides read TGTGCCAGCAGCCAAGGCCCAGCGGGGAGACAAGAGACCCAGTACTTC. V usage is TRBV3-1 and J usage is TRBJ2-5, with 7 positions matching TRBD2. CDR1 and CDR2 (germline): LGHDT, YNNKEL (reference sequence). Losses at the gene ends were 1 base for V and 2 bases for J; bases not matched to a gene: 7. CDR3 length equals 16 residues.

This clonotype was seen only a few times. This chain links TRBV25-1 with TRBJ2-2, with 10 bases lining up with TRBD2. The CDR3 extends over 16 amino acids. CDR1 is MGHDK and CDR2 is SYGVNS in the germline V gene. The junction had 4 bases not matched to a gene; V was cut back by 6 bases and J by 0 bases. CDR3 residues: CASSPSGGSNTGELFF. The CDR3 bases are TGTGCCAGCAGCCCTAGCGGGGGCTCGAACACCGGGGAGCTGTTTTTT. The whole variable domain, filled in from reference TRBV25-1 and TRBJ2-2, reads EADIYQTPRYLVIGTGKKITLECSQTMGHDKMYWYQQDPGMELHLIHYSYGVNSTEKGDLSSESTVSRIRTEHFPLTLESARPSHTSQYLCASSPSGGSNTGELFFGEGSRLTVL.

This chain connects TRBV29-1 to TRBJ1-1; D remains ambiguous. This CDR3 is 11 amino acids long. In germline, CDR1 is SQVTM, CDR2 ANQGSEA. V was pared by 5 bases and J by 1 base, with 5 bases between. The CDR3 spells CSVRKNTEAFF. In DNA, the CDR3 is TGCAGCGTTCGGAAGAACACTGAAGCTTTCTTT.

This clonotype was seen ten or more times. DNA of the CDR3: TGTGCCAGCAGCTTGGCCCCTAGCGGGGGAGTAAACACCGGGGAGCTGTTTTTT. This translates into CASSLAPSGGVNTGELFF. V usage is TRBV5-4 and J usage is TRBJ2-2, with 10 bases aligning to TRBD2. The V gene end was trimmed by 0 bases and the J gene end by 2 bases; junction bases not matched to a gene: 7. Germline V gene data show CDR1 as SGHNT and CDR2 as YYREEE (reference sequence). The CDR3 sequence is 18 residues long.

This clonotype was seen at least ten times. This chain connects TRBV11-2 to TRBJ2-1; no reliable D call. The germline V gene encodes CDR1 SGHAT and CDR2 FQNNGV. The V gene lost 4 bases and the J gene lost 11 bases, with 9 bases spanning the gap. The CDR3 has 11 residues. The CDR3 coding sequence is TGTGCCAGCAGCTCCTCCCTGAAGCAGTTCTTC. Its translation is CASSSSLKQFF.

In the case of this clonotype: This may arise from a read error, as a much more abundant clone is one base away. Because it lacks the conserved phenylalanine or tryptophan at the end, this CDR3 is likely a read error. This sequence joins TRBV12-3 or TRBV12-4 and TRBJ2-3; maybe TRBD2 (6 bases). The CDR3 has 16 residues. Trimming removed 5 bases at V and 3 bases at J, with 18 bases between. In DNA form, the CDR3 reads TGTGCCAGCAGTCCAGAACTAGCACGGGGTACAGATACGCAGTATTCT. It codes for CASSPELARGTDTQYS.

This clonotype was seen repeatedly, ten times or more. The rearrangement uses TRBV7-3 and TRBJ2-5; D may be TRBD1 or TRBD2 (6 bases each). Germline V lookup: CDR1 SGHTA, CDR2 FQGTGA. Trimming removed 0 bases from V and 5 bases from J, with 13 bases in between. This CDR3 is built from 15 residues. The CDR3 DNA follows: TGTGCCAGCAGCTTAACATCGGGGGCGGCCGAGACCCAGTACTTC. The encoded protein is CASSLTSGAAETQYF.

V usage is TRBV7-2 and J usage is TRBJ2-1; unclear D gene. The CDR3 runs to 17 residues. Trimming removed 1 base from V and 4 bases from J, with 17 bases in between. Germline V gene sequence: CDR1 SGHTA, CDR2 FQGNSA. In nucleotides, the CDR3 is TGTGCCAGCAGCTTAGTGTCTAGGCAGACCAAGTACAATGAGCAGTTCTTC. Translating gives CASSLVSRQTKYNEQFF. Filled out from reference TRBV7-2 and TRBJ2-1, the complete variable domain reads GAGVSQSPSNKVTEKGKDVELRCDPISGHTALYWYRQSLGQGLEFLIYFQGNSAPDKSGLPSDRFSAERTGGSVSTLTIQRTQQEDSAVYLCASSLVSRQTKYNEQFFGPGTRLTVL.

This clonotype was detected a few times. The chain uses TRBV20-1 and TRBJ2-7; 8 bases match TRBD2. Germline values: CDR1 DFQATT, CDR2 SNEGSKA (reference sequence). CDR3 length: 14 amino acids. Germline trimming cut 0 bases from V and 3 bases from J; bases unmatched to any gene: 4. CDR3 protein: CSARDRRGGYEQYF. CDR3 DNA sequence: TGCAGTGCTAGAGATCGCCGGGGGGGCTACGAGCAGTACTTC.

This clonotype was seen repeatedly, ten times or more. This chain joins TRBV7-2 and TRBJ2-4; no definite D call. V was cut by 0 bases and J by 6 bases, with 9 bases left in between. Germline V CDR1 and CDR2: SGHTA, FQGNSA. This CDR3 has 14 residues. DNA of the CDR3: TGTGCCAGCAGCTTAGCTCGGCCCACAAACATTCAGTACTTC. It yields the protein CASSLARPTNIQYF.

This clonotype was counted only a few times. V usage is TRBV12-5 and J usage is TRBJ1-5; no firm D call. This CDR3 is 15 amino acids long. Germline V gene lookup returns CDR1 LGHNT and CDR2 FRNRAP. Trimming took off 5 bases at V and 0 bases at J, with 11 bases between the two ends. Written as DNA, the CDR3 is TGTGCTAGTGGTGAAGGACGTTATAGCAATCAGCCCCAGCATTTT. As protein: CASGEGRYSNQPQHF.

This clonotype has at least ten counts. This sequence joins TRBV20-1 and TRBJ1-3, with 9 bases fitting TRBD1. The trim removed 0 bases at V and 4 bases at J, leaving 4 bases unmatched. The germline V gene encodes CDR1 DFQATT and CDR2 SNEGSKA (reference sequence). The CDR3 is 15 residues long. For the CDR3, the DNA is TGCAGTGCTAGAGATCCAGGGACAGGGGGAAACACCATATATTTT. Residues: CSARDPGTGGNTIYF.

There are many counts of this clonotype. The chain uses TRBV6-1 and TRBJ1-2; D remains ambiguous. Germline V gives CDR1 MNHNS, CDR2 SASEGT. CDR3 length equals 17 residues. Trimming took 3 bases from V and 3 from J, leaving 20 bases between them. Here the CDR3 DNA reads TGTGCCAGCAGTGATAGCCCGGTCGCCTCGGTTCACTATGGCTACACCTTC. Its translation is CASSDSPVASVHYGYTF.

This chain uses TRBV7-8 with TRBJ1-1; 10 bases line up with TRBD1. The CDR3 runs to 16 residues. After removal of 2 bases from V and 1 base from J, the junction contained 4 bases not matched to a gene. CDR1 and CDR2 (germline): SGHVS, FQNEAQ. The DNA for the CDR3 is TGTGCCAGCAGCTTAAGACAGGGGGCTTCGAACACTGAAGCTTTCTTT. This sequence encodes CASSLRQGASNTEAFF.

This clonotype was observed a few times. The genes are TRBV14 and TRBJ2-3; no reliable D call. This CDR3 comprises 17 residues. Germline CDR1 reads SGHDN; CDR2 reads FVKESK. V was clipped by 1 base and J by 0 bases, with 14 bases between them. The CDR3 here is CASSQAKDALSTDTQYF. In nucleotides, the CDR3 is TGTGCCAGCAGCCAAGCCAAGGACGCTCTTAGCACAGATACGCAGTATTTT.

There are many counts of this clonotype. The gene calls are TRBV11-3 and TRBJ2-3, with D possibly called TRBD1 or TRBD2 (5 bases each). Germline assignment: CDR1 SGHNT and CDR2 YENEEA. The V end was cut by 5 bases, the J end by 3 bases, with 18 bases between. The CDR3 runs to 16 residues. CDR3 bases: TGTGCCAGCAGCCCAACGGGGAGTAGGGGAACAGATACGCAGTATTTT. It specifies CASSPTGSRGTDTQYF.

The table lists this clonotype with many counts. The gene calls are TRBV5-1 and TRBJ2-2, with D maybe TRBD2 (6 bases). Germline CDR1 SGHRS, CDR2 YFSETQ. This CDR3 contains 14 residues. Trimming pared 2 bases from V and 4 bases from J, leaving 9 bases between. CDR3 loop: CASSFEGGTGELFF. DNA for the CDR3: TGCGCCAGCAGCTTTGAGGGAGGCACCGGGGAGCTGTTTTTT.

This clonotype was counted a few times. The rearrangement uses TRBV6-2 or TRBV6-3 and TRBJ2-5; D not certain. CDR1 and CDR2 from the germline V gene are MNHEY and SVGEGT. Between the trimmed V and J ends, which lost 7 bases and 5 bases, there was a span of 14 bases. CDR3 length: 13 amino acids. DNA for the CDR3: TGTGCCAGCAAGTTGGCGACGGTGGAGACCCAGTACTTC. Translated, it gives CASKLATVETQYF.

This clonotype was picked up a small number of times. CDR3 residues: CASSPRVVDTEAFF. CDR3 sequence (DNA): TGTGCCAGCAGCCCCCGGGTGGTTGACACTGAAGCTTTCTTT. This chain joins TRBV7-9 and TRBJ1-1; D is undetermined. The CDR3 runs to 14 residues. Germline V CDR1 and CDR2: SEHNR, FQNEAQ (reference sequence). Trimming stripped 5 bases from V and 3 bases from J, with 13 bases between.

This clonotype was seen repeatedly, ten times or more. This chain joins TRBV7-8 and TRBJ1-6, with D unresolved. Trimming stripped 2 bases from V and 9 bases from J, with 11 bases between. This CDR3 is 14 amino acids long. The germline V gene encodes CDR1 SGHVS and CDR2 FQNEAQ. The CDR3 sequence is CASSLTSATSPLHF. The CDR3, as DNA: TGTGCCAGCAGCTTAACGAGCGCTACTTCACCCCTCCACTTT.

This chain uses TRBV29-1 with TRBJ1-1, with 8 bases that match TRBD1. Germline CDR1 SQVTM, CDR2 ANQGSEA. CDR3 length equals 12 residues. The V segment lost 7 bases and the J segment 4 bases; nucleotides outside the gene matches: 5. CDR3 coding DNA: TGCAGCGGCGGACAGGGTATCACTGAAGCTTTCTTT. Translated: CSGGQGITEAFF.